This T cell receptor beta chain was observed in a study of blood T cells in healthy people across ages. Whole-study results and caveats: Comparison with aged donors showed that long-lived donors had more naive CD4+ cells and higher diversity. The recorded TCR beta diversity per million T cells decreased in a roughly linear manner with age.

This clonotype was recorded a few times. The target antigen is unknown. CDR1 is LNHNV, CDR2 YYDKDF, per germline (reference sequence). The V gene end was trimmed by 6 bases and the J gene end by 5 bases; junction bases not matched to a gene: 6. The CDR3 has 13 amino acids. No fewer than 6 million PBMCs went into each sample. The authors extracted at least 5 micrograms of total RNA per sample. The use of a sample-barcoded 5' primer and a J-beta primer mix characterized a second PCR of roughly 6 to 11 cycles. TCRdb recomputed calls from the 5' RACE reads with MiXCR, one row per CDR3 protein. The sample carries some 1.5 million distinct CDR3 sequences, about 42% recorded once.

Sequencing was carried out using blood. The TCR originated in a woman under 30 in good health. V usage is TRBV15 and J usage is TRBJ2-5; 7 bases fit TRBD1. CDR3 nucleotides: TGTGCCACCAGTCCCGACAGGGTGGAGACCCAGTACTTC. Its protein is CATSPDRVETQYF.